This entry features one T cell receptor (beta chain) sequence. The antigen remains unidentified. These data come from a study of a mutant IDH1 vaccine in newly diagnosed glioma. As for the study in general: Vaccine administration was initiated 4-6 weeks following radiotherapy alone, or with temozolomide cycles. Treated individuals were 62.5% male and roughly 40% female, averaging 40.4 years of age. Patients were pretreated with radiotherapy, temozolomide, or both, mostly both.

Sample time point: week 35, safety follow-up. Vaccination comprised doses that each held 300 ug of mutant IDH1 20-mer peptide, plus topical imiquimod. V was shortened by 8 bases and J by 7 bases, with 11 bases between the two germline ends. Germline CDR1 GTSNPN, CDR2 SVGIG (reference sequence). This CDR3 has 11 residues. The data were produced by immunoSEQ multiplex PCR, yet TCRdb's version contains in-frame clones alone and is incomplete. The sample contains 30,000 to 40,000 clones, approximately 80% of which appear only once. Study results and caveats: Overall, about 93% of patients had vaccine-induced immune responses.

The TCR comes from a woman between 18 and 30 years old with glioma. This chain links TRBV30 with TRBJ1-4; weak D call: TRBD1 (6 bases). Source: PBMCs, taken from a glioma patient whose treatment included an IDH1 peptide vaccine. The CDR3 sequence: CAGTGFEKLFF. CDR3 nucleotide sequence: TGTGCCGGCACAGGGTTTGAAAAACTGTTTTTT.